The table lists the clone carrying this T cell receptor beta chain with a few counts. The antigen remains unidentified. The data were obtained in a study of beta chain features in type 1 diabetes. The study, taken as a whole, reports: Lower insertion and higher deletion counts appeared at VDJ junctions in type 1 diabetes patients. In patients and controls equally, PCR might favor templates that are shorter. Patients' naive, central memory and regulatory TCRB repertoires appeared more alike than those of healthy donors.

CD4+ naive, central memory, regulatory and stem cell-like memory cells were sorted via CD45RO/CCR7/CD25/CD127/CD95/CD27. All of the isolated RNA was reverse transcribed, so expressed TCRB transcripts were sequenced. Repertoires were generated with immunoSEQ multiplex PCR, while TCRdb's copy carries only in-frame clones and drops some. There are 310,000 or so clones in the sample; about 10% occur only once, and about 0.015% lies in the top ten. V was clipped by 1 base and J by 2 bases, with 9 bases between them. Germline assignment: CDR1 MDHEN and CDR2 SYDVKM. The CDR3 consists of 14 residues. The receptor's source is a woman aged 30 to 39 in good health. The sequenced sample consisted of naive CD4+ T cells from blood. The J gene is TRBJ2-7, the V gene TRBV28, with a possible D match to TRBD1 (5 bases). This CDR3 is CASSLFSGTYEQYF. As DNA, the CDR3 is TGTGCCAGCAGTTTATTTTCAGGGACCTACGAGCAGTACTTC.